This T cell receptor (beta chain) was identified during a study of cytomegalovirus exposure and HLA in healthy donors. Study details: Early release data held 85 million or so unique TCRs from HLA-typed donors. Study-level points and caveats: Later examination showed HLA-associated TCR beta chains had greater clonal expansion than equally common others. Overall, under 200 TCR beta chains were annotated as cytomegalovirus-associated.

About this clone itself: What it recognizes is unknown.

Primers for the PCR totalled 60 Vbeta and 13 Jbeta. The authors' processing: The count from a later analysis was tens of millions of unique TCR beta chains, roughly 11 million of them shared. The assay was immunoSEQ multiplex PCR, and TCRdb's table has in-frame clones only and misses some. For V, J and clone size, that table is used; D and trimming come from the DNA. The data hold 150,000 to 200,000 clones, with roughly 78% observed a single time. This CDR3 has 16 amino acids. The J segment lost 4 bases and the V segment lost 0 bases, leaving 5 bases of the junction unmatched. Germline CDR1 reads SGHRS; CDR2 reads YFSETQ.

The rearrangement joins TRBV5-1 to TRBJ2-3; 10 bases are shared with TRBD2. The specimen was PBMCs. This TCR came from a woman between 40 and 50 years old in good health and CMV-seronegative. The CDR3: CASSLEAGGPSDTQYF. CDR3 DNA sequence: TGCGCCAGCAGCTTGGAAGCGGGGGGGCCTTCAGATACGCAGTATTTT.